Sequencing of this T cell receptor (beta chain) was carried out in a study of cytomegalovirus exposure and HLA in healthy donors. Study-level findings and limits: CMV antigen specificity of three CMV-associated chains was confirmed in vitro.

From germline, CDR1 is MGHRA and CDR2 YSYEKL. Between the trimmed V and J ends, which lost 1 base and 6 bases, there was a span of 7 bases. This CDR3 comprises 13 residues. In its sample, this clone was seen once. The antigen remains undetermined. Repertoires were generated with immunoSEQ multiplex PCR, while TCRdb's copy carries only in-frame clones and drops some. The table shows approximately 160,000 clones, with 86% occurring only once. The gene calls are TRBV4-1 and TRBJ2-1; tentatively, D is TRBD1 (5 bases). The sequencing sample was made of PBMCs. The source is a woman in her thirties in good health and CMV-seronegative. CDR3 amino acids: CASSQGDSNEQFF. In nucleotides, the CDR3 is TGCGCCAGCAGCCAAGGAGACAGCAATGAGCAGTTCTTC.